This TCR beta chain was sequenced in a study of immune characterization of retroperitoneal liposarcoma. Trimming removed 3 bases at V and 5 bases at J, with 14 bases between. The CDR3 extends over 15 amino acids. TCRdb re-analysed the PCR reads in MiXCR, keeping a single row per CDR3 protein. The data contain more than 9,000 distinct CDR3 sequences, approximately 35% of them seen just once; the ten biggest clones take up over 9.5%. The sample taken for sequencing was tumor tissue. V is TRBV12-3 or TRBV12-4 and J is TRBJ2-1, with a tentative D call TRBD2 (6 bases). The clonotype comes from a female donor with retroperitoneal liposarcoma. In DNA form, the CDR3 reads TGTGCCAGCAGTTTCTGGGACTTCGGCGACAATGAGCAGTTCTTC. As protein: CASSFWDFGDNEQFF.